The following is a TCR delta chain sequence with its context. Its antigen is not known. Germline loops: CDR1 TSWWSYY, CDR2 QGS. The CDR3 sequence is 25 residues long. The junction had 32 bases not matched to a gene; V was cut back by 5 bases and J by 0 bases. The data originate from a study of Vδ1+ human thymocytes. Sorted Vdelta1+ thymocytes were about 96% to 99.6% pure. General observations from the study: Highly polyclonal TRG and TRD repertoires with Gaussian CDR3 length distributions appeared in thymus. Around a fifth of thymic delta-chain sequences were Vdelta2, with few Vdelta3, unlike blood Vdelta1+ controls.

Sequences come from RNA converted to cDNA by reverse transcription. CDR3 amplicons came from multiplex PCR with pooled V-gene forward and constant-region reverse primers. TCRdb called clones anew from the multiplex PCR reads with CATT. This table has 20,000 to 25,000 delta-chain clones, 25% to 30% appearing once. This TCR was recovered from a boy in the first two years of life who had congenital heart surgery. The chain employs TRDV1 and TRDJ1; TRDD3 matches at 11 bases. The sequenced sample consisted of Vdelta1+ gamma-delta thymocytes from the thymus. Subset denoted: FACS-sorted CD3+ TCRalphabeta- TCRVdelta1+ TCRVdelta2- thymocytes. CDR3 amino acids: CALGTLRLFLLGDTVGIDYTDKLIF. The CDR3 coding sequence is TGTGCTCTTGGGACGCTACGTTTATTCCTGCTGGGGGATACCGTCGGGATAGACTACACCGATAAACTCATCTTT.